Following are 5 T cell receptor beta chains from one sample sequenced in a study of vaccination effects on CD4 cells after COVID-19. When more than 9 days of culture had elapsed, CD4+ T cells were isolated. Two-dose BNT162b2 or mRNA-1273 vaccination was given to participants. Libraries were prepared by immunoSEQ multiplex PCR; TCRdb keeps only in-frame clonotypes and omits some of them. The table has more than 60,000 clones, 70% to 85% seen once; the top ten hold 2% to 2.5%. For these TCRs, the target antigens are not known. This specimen was CD4+ T cells from PBMCs cultured without peptide, taken after COVID-19 vaccination. Receptor source: a human donor who received a COVID-19 vaccine.

CDR3 amino acids: CASSLADTQYF. For the CDR3, the DNA is TGTGCCAGCAGCTTAGCAGATACGCAGTATTTT. The V call is TRBV11-3, the J call TRBJ2-3; D remains unclear. V dropped 1 base and J dropped 4 bases, with 0 bases sitting between them. The CDR3 runs 11 residues. The germline CDR1 and CDR2 sequences are SGHNT and YENEEA.

The chain carries TRBV7-8 and TRBJ2-1; perhaps TRBD2 as D (6 bases). With 3 bases removed from V and 3 bases from J, the gap between germline ends came to 12 bases. The CDR3 consists of 15 residues. CDR1 and CDR2 (germline): SGHVS, FQNEAQ. This chain's CDR3 is CASSFRREFYNEQFF. The CDR3 DNA reads as TGTGCCAGCAGCTTTCGGCGGGAATTCTACAATGAGCAGTTCTTC.

This clone was recorded only once. The chain links TRBV12-3 or TRBV12-4 to TRBJ2-1; 7 bases agree with TRBD2. The CDR3 sequence is 13 residues long. The V segment lost 8 bases and the J segment 3 bases; nucleotides outside the gene matches: 4. The CDR3 region is CASAGDYYNEQFF. The CDR3 DNA is TGTGCCAGCGCGGGGGACTACTACAATGAGCAGTTCTTC.

In its sample, this clone was seen a few times. The chain joins TRBV7-9 to TRBJ1-2; tentatively, D is TRBD1 (6 bases). The V end was cut by 1 base, the J end by 7 bases, with 10 bases between. The germline V gene encodes CDR1 SEHNR and CDR2 FQNEAQ (reference sequence). The CDR3 extends over 13 amino acids. The DNA for the CDR3 is TGTGCCAGCAGCTTAGAGGAGGGGGTTGGCTACACCTTC. Amino acid sequence: CASSLEEGVGYTF.

V usage is TRBV9 and J usage is TRBJ2-2, with no clear D. Trimming took 4 bases from V and 5 from J, leaving 15 bases between them. Germline CDR1 and CDR2: SGDLS and YYNGEE. CDR3 length: 15 residues. CDR3 in DNA: TGTGCCAGCAGCATAGTTGGGATTTCAACCGGGGAGCTGTTTTTT. Encoded protein: CASSIVGISTGELFF.